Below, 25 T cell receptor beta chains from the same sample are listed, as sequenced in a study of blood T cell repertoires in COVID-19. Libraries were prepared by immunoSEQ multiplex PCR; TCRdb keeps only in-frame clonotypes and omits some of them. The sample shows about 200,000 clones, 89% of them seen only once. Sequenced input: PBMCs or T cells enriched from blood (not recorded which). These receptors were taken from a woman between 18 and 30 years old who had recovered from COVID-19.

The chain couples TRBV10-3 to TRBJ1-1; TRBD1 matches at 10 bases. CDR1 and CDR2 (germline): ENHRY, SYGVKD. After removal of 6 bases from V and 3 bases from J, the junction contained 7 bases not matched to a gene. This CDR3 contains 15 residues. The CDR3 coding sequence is TGTGCCATCAGCCCGGGACAGGGGTCTTACACTGAAGCTTTCTTT. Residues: CAISPGQGSYTEAFF.

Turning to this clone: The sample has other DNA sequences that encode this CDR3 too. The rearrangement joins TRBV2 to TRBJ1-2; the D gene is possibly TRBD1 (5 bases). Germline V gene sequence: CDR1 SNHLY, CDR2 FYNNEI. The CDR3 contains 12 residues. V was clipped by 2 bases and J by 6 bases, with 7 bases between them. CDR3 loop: CASSERGNGYTF. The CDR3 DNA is TGTGCCAGCAGTGAACGGGGGAATGGCTACACCTTC.

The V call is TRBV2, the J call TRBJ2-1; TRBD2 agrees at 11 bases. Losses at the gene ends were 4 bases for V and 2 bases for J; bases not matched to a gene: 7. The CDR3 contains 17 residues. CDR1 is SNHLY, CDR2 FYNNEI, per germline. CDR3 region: CASSGKMGLAAYNEQFF. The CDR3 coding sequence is TGTGCCAGCAGTGGGAAAATGGGACTAGCGGCCTACAATGAGCAGTTCTTC.

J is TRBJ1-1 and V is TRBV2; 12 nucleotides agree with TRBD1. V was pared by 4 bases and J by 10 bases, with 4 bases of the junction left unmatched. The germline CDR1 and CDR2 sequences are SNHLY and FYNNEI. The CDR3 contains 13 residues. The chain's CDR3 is CASSGDRGRGAFF. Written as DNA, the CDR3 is TGTGCCAGCAGTGGGGACAGGGGGCGGGGAGCTTTCTTT. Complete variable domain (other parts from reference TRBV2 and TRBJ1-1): EPEVTQTPSHQVTQMGQEVILRCVPISNHLYFYWYRQILGQKVEFLVSFYNNEISEKSEIFDDQFSVERPDGSNFTLKIRSTKLEDSAMYFCASSGDRGRGAFFGQGTRLTVV.

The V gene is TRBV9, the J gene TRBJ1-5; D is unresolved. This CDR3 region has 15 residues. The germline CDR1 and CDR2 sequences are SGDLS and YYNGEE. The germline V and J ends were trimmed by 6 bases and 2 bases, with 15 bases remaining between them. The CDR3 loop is CASNGEGEGNQPQHF. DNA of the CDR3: TGTGCCAGCAACGGGGAGGGAGAAGGCAATCAGCCCCAGCATTTT.

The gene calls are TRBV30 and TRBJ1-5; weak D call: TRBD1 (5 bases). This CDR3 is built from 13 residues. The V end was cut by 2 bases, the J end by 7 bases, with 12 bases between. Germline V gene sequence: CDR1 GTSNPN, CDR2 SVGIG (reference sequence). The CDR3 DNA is TGTGCCTGGAGTTCGGGGGGAAGACAGCCCCAGCATTTT. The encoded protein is CAWSSGGRQPQHF.

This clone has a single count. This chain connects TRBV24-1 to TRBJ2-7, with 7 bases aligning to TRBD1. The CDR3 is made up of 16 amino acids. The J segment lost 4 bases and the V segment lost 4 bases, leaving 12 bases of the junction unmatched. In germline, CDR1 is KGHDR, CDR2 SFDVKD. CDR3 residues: CATSDQGKGAIYEQYF. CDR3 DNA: TGTGCCACCAGTGACCAGGGAAAGGGGGCAATTTACGAGCAGTACTTC.

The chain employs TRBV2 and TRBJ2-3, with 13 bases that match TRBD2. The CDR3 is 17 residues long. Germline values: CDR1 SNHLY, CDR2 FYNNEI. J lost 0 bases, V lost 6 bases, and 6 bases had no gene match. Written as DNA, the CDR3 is TGTGCCAGCAGGGTTGGACTAGCGGGGGCCAGCACAGATACGCAGTATTTT. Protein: CASRVGLAGASTDTQYF. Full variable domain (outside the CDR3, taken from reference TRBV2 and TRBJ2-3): EPEVTQTPSHQVTQMGQEVILRCVPISNHLYFYWYRQILGQKVEFLVSFYNNEISEKSEIFDDQFSVERPDGSNFTLKIRSTKLEDSAMYFCASRVGLAGASTDTQYFGPGTRLTVL.

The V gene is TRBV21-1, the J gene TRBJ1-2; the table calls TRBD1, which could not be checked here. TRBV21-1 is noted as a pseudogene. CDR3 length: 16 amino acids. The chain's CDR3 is CASSKALTGGGYGYTF. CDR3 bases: TGTGCCAGCAGCAAAGCCCTCACAGGGGGCGGCTATGGCTACACCTTC.

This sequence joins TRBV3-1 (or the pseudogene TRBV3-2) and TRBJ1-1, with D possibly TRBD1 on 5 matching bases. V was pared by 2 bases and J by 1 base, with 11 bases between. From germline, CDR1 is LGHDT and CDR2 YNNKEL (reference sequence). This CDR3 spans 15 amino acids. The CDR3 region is CASSQSSRANTEAFF. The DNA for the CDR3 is TGTGCCAGCAGCCAATCATCCAGGGCGAACACTGAAGCTTTCTTT.

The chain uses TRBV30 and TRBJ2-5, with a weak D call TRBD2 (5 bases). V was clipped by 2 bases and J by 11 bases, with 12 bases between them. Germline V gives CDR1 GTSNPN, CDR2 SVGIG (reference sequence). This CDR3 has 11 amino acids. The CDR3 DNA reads TGTGCCTGGAGTTACTCCGGGGAGCAGTACTTC. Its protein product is CAWSYSGEQYF. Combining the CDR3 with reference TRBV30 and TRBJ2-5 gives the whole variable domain SQTIHQWPATLVQPVGSPLSLECTVEGTSNPNLYWYRQAAGRGLQLLFYSVGIGQISSEVPQNLSASRPQDRQFILSSKKLLLSDSGFYLCAWSYSGEQYFGPGTRLLVL.

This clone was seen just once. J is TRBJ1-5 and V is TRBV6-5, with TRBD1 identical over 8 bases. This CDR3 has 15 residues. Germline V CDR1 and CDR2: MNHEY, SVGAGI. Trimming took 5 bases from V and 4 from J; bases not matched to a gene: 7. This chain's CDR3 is CASSRDRGPNQPQHF. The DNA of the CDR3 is TGTGCCAGCAGTAGAGACAGGGGCCCTAATCAGCCCCAGCATTTT.

The CDR3 region is CASSLYGAQETQYF. Here the CDR3 DNA reads TGTGCCAGCAGTTTATACGGAGCCCAAGAGACCCAGTACTTC. V is TRBV28 and J is TRBJ2-5; D gene uncertain. The germline V gene has CDR1 MDHEN and CDR2 SYDVKM. Deletions cut 1 base from V and 1 base from J, with 7 bases between. CDR3 size: 14 residues.

The CDR3 protein is CASSQRQGYEQYF. As DNA, the CDR3 is TGTGCCAGCAGCCAGAGACAGGGTTACGAGCAGTACTTC. This sequence joins TRBV5-6 and TRBJ2-7, with TRBD1 matching over 7 bases. Germline-derived CDR1 and CDR2 are SGHDT and YYEEEE. V lost 4 bases to trimming and J lost 4 bases; unmatched junction nucleotides: 5. This CDR3 contains 13 residues.

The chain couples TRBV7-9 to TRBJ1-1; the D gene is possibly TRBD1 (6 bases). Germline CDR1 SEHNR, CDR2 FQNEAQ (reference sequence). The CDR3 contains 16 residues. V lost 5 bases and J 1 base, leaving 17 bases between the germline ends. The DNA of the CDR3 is TGTGCCAGCAGCGAAACCCCAGGGGTAACGAACACTGAAGCTTTCTTT. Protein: CASSETPGVTNTEAFF.

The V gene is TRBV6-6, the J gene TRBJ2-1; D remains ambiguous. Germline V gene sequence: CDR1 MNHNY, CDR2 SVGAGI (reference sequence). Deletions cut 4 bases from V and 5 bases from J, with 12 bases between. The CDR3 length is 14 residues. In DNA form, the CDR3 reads TGTGCCAGCAGTTTGGCTTCGTCCCACAATGAGCAGTTCTTC. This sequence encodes CASSLASSHNEQFF.

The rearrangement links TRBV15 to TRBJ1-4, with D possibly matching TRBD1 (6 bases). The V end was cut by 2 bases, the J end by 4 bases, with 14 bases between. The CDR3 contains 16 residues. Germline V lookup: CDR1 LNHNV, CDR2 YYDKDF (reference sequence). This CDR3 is CATSRQMDRLNEKLFF. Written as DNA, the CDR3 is TGTGCCACCAGCAGACAAATGGACAGACTTAATGAAAAACTGTTTTTT.

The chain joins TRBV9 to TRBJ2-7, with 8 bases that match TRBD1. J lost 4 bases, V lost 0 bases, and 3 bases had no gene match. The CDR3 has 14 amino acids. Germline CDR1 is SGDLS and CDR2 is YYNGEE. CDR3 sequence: CASSVEGTGYEQYF. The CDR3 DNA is TGTGCCAGCAGCGTAGAGGGGACAGGATACGAGCAGTACTTC.

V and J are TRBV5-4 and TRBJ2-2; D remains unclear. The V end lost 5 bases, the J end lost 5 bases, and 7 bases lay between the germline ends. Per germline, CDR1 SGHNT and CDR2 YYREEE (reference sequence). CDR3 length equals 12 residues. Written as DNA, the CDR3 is TGTGCCAGCAGATCCGTGACCGGGGAGCTGTTTTTT. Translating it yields CASRSVTGELFF.

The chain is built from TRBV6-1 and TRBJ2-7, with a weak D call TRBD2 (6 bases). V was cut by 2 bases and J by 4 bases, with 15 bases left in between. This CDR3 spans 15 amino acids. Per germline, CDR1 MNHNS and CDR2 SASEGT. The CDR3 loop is CASSENLGLQYEQYF. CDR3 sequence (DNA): TGTGCCAGCAGTGAAAATTTGGGACTCCAATACGAGCAGTACTTC.

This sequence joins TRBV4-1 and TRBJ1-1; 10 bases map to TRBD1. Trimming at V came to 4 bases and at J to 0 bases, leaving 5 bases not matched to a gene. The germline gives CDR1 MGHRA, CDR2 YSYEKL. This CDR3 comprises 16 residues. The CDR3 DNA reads TGCGCCAGCAGCCCAGCCGGGACAGGGGTGAACACTGAAGCTTTCTTT. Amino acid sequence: CASSPAGTGVNTEAFF.

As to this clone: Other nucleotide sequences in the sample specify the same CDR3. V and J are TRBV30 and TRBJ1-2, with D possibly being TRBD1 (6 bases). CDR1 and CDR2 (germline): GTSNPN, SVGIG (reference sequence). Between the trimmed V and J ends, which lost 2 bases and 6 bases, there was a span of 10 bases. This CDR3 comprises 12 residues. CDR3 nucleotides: TGTGCCTGGAGTTCTACAGGGAATGGCTACACCTTC. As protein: CAWSSTGNGYTF.

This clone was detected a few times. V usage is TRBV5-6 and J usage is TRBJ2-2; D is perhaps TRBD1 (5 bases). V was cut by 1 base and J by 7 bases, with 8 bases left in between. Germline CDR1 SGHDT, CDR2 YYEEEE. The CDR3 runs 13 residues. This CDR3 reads CASSLQGSGELFF. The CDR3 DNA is TGTGCCAGCAGCTTGCAGGGTAGCGGGGAGCTGTTTTTT.

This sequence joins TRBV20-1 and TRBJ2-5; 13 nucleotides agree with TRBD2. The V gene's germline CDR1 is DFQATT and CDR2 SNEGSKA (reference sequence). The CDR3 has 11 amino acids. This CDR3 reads CKGLAGETQYF. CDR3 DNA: TGCAAGGGACTAGCGGGGGAGACCCAGTACTTC.

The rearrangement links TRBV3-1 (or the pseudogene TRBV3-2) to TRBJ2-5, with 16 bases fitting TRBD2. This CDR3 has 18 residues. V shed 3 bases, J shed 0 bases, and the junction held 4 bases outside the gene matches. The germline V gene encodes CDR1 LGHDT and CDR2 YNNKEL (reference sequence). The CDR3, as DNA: TGTGCCAGCAGCCAGGGACTAGCGGGGGGGCAGTACCAAGAGACCCAGTACTTC. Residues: CASSQGLAGGQYQETQYF.